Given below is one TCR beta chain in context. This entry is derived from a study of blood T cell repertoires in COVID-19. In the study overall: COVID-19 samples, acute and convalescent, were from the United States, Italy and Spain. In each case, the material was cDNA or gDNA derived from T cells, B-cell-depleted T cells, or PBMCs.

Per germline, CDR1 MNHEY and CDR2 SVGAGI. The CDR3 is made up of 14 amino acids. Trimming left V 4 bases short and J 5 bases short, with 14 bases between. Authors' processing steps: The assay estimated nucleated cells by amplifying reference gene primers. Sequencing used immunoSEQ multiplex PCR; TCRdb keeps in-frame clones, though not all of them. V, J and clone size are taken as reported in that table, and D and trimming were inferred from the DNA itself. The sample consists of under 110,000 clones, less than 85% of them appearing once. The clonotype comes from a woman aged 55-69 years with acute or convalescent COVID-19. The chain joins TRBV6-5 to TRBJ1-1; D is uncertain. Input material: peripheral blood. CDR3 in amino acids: CASSLSTGLTEAFF. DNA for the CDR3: TGTGCCAGCAGTTTATCGACCGGACTAACTGAAGCTTTCTTT.